The TCR beta chain under discussion was sequenced for a study of T cell responses to AZD1222 COVID-19 vaccine. This table comes from immunoSEQ multiplex PCR, and its TCRdb copy is limited to in-frame clones, with some not included. The sample gives under 150,000 clones, approximately 87% of which show up once; less than 4% is in the top ten. The TCR comes from an adult in good health. Material: peripheral blood, obtained on day 0 of AZD1222 vaccination.

CDR3 in amino acids: CASSSYRSGQGKETQYF. The CDR3 nucleotides read TGTGCCAGCAGCTCCTACCGATCGGGACAGGGTAAAGAGACCCAGTACTTC. The chain links TRBV5-6 to TRBJ2-5, with 9 bases lining up with TRBD1. CDR1 and CDR2 from the germline V gene are SGHDT and YYEEEE. V lost 3 bases to trimming and J lost 3 bases; unmatched junction nucleotides: 12. The CDR3 consists of 17 residues. Based on the CDR3 plus reference TRBV5-6 and TRBJ2-5, the full variable domain is DAGVTQSPTHLIKTRGQQVTLRCSPKSGHDTVSWYQQALGQGPQFIFQYYEEEERQRGNFPDRFSGHQFPNYSSELNVNALLLGDSALYLCASSSYRSGQGKETQYFGPGTRLLVL.